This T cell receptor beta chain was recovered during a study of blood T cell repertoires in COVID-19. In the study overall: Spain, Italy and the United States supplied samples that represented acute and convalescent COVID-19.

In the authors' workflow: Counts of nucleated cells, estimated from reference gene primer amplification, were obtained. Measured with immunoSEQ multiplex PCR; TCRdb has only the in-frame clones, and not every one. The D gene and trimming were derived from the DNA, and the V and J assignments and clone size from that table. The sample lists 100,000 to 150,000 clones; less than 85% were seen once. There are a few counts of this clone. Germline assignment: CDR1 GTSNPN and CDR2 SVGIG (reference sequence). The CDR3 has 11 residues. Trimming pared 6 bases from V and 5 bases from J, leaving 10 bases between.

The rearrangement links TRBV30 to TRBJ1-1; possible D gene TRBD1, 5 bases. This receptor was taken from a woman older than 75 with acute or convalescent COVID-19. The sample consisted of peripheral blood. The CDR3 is CACPGLTEAFF. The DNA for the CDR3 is TGTGCCTGTCCAGGGTTGACTGAAGCTTTCTTT.